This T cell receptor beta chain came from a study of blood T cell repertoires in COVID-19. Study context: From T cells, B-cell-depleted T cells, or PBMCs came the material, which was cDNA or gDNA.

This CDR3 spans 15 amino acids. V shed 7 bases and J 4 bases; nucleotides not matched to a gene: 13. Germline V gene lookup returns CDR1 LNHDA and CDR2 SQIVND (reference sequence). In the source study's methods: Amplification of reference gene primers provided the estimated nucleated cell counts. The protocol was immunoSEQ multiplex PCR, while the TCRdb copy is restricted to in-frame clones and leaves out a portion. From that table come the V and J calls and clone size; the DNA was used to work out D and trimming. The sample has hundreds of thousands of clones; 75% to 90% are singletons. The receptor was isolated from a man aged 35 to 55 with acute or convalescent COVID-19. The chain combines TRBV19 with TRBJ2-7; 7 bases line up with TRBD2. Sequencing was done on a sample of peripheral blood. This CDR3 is CASTLHFPGGYEQYF. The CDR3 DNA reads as TGTGCCAGTACCCTACACTTCCCGGGGGGTTACGAGCAGTACTTC. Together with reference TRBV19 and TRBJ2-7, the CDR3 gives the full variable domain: DGGITQSPKYLFRKEGQNVTLSCEQNLNHDAMYWYRQDPGQGLRLIYYSQIVNDFQKGDIAEGYSVSREKKESFPLTVTSAQKNPTAFYLCASTLHFPGGYEQYFGPGTRLTVT.